The 27 T cell receptor beta chains in this list originate from one sample, sequenced in a study of T cell responses to AZD1222 COVID-19 vaccine (dated by TCRdb to the early 2020s). This specimen's time point label, per the study, means: baseline before first vaccination. The protocol used for the library was the immunoSEQ multiplex PCR assay. TCRdb holds this immuneACCESS table with in-frame rearrangements only. Some clones are missing; in checked studies, unresolved V genes explain under half, and the rest has no known cause. The sample has roughly 120,000 clones on record, approximately 83% of them singletons. Together, the top ten hold more than 7.5% of the sample. The material sequenced was peripheral blood, taken on day 0 of AZD1222 vaccination. Receptor source: an adult in good health.

This chain uses TRBV6-2 or TRBV6-3 with TRBJ1-1; D gene unclear. V was shortened by 5 bases and J by 6 bases, with 13 bases between the two germline ends. The germline V gene encodes CDR1 MNHEY and CDR2 SVGEGT. The CDR3 has 13 residues. CDR3 loop: CASSTTRWAEAFF. The CDR3 DNA sequence: TGTGCCAGCAGTACTACGAGGTGGGCTGAAGCTTTCTTT.

This clone was found once. V and J are TRBV5-4 and TRBJ2-2; tentative D call: TRBD1 (5 bases). The CDR3 consists of 15 residues. Germline V lookup: CDR1 SGHNT, CDR2 YYREEE (reference sequence). The V end was cut by 0 bases, the J end by 6 bases, with 12 bases between. The CDR3: CASSLEGTGPGELFF. CDR3 nucleotides: TGTGCCAGCAGCTTGGAAGGTACAGGACCCGGGGAGCTGTTTTTT. The whole variable domain, filled in from reference TRBV5-4 and TRBJ2-2, reads ETGVTQSPTHLIKTRGQQVTLRCSSQSGHNTVSWYQQALGQGPQFIFQYYREEENGRGNFPPRFSGLQFPNYSSELNVNALELDDSALYLCASSLEGTGPGELFFGEGSRLTVL.

V and J are TRBV7-9 and TRBJ1-2; 7 bases are a match to TRBD1. CDR3 length equals 15 residues. Germline V CDR1 and CDR2: SEHNR, FQNEAQ (reference sequence). Trimming took 5 bases from V and 2 from J; bases not matched to a gene: 8. CDR3 loop: CASSRWDSKNYGYTF. CDR3 DNA sequence: TGTGCCAGCAGCCGATGGGACAGCAAAAACTATGGCTACACCTTC.

The rearrangement uses TRBV27 and TRBJ2-7; perhaps TRBD2 as D (6 bases). Germline V lookup: CDR1 MNHEY, CDR2 SMNVEV (reference sequence). The CDR3 length is 14 residues. V was clipped by 6 bases and J by 3 bases, with 15 bases between them. CDR3 in amino acids: CASRRPGDYYEQYF. DNA of the CDR3: TGTGCCAGCAGAAGACCGGGGGATTACTACGAGCAGTACTTC.

This chain connects TRBV3-1 (or the pseudogene TRBV3-2) to TRBJ2-3; tentatively, D is TRBD1 or TRBD2 (5 bases each). Between the trimmed V and J ends, which lost 1 base and 7 bases, there was a span of 15 bases. The length of the CDR3 is 15 residues. CDR1 is LGHDT, CDR2 YNNKEL, per germline (reference sequence). The CDR3 spells CASSQGYDEGHTQYF. The CDR3 coding sequence is TGTGCCAGCAGCCAAGGGTATGATGAGGGACATACGCAGTATTTT.

The rearrangement joins TRBV30 to TRBJ2-1, with TRBD1 identical over 12 bases. The CDR3 totals 15 residues. From germline, CDR1 is GTSNPN and CDR2 SVGIG (reference sequence). V lost 2 bases and J lost 10; bases outside the gene matches: 9. CDR3 loop: CAWSRGTGGVEEQFF. The CDR3 DNA follows: TGTGCCTGGAGTCGCGGGACAGGGGGCGTCGAGGAGCAGTTCTTC.

V is TRBV3-1 (or the pseudogene TRBV3-2) and J is TRBJ2-3; 8 bases are a match to TRBD2. V shed 5 bases, J shed 6 bases, and the junction held 7 bases outside the gene matches. The CDR3 has 14 residues. Germline V gene lookup returns CDR1 LGHDT and CDR2 YNNKEL (reference sequence). The chain's CDR3 is CASSVAGRHDTQYF. The CDR3 DNA reads TGTGCCAGCAGCGTAGCGGGGCGACACGATACGCAGTATTTT.

This clone showed up just a few times. This chain uses TRBV27 with TRBJ2-7, with D unclear. V lost 0 bases, J lost 0 bases, and 6 bases lay in between. CDR3 length equals 14 residues. Germline CDR1 reads MNHEY; CDR2 reads SMNVEV (reference sequence). The CDR3 spells CASSLSAGSYEQYF. As DNA, the CDR3 is TGTGCCAGCAGTTTATCCGCAGGCTCCTACGAGCAGTACTTC.

The rearrangement uses TRBV6-4 and TRBJ1-1; no clear D. The ends were cut back, 6 bases at V and 0 bases at J, with 8 bases in the middle. CDR1 and CDR2 (germline): MRHNA, SNTAGT. The CDR3 covers 13 residues. The CDR3 protein is CASSPHLNTEAFF. The DNA of the CDR3 is TGTGCCAGCAGCCCCCATTTGAACACTGAAGCTTTCTTT.

The chain employs TRBV7-2 and TRBJ1-4; 7 bases line up with TRBD1. J was trimmed by 8 bases and V by 1 base; bases with no gene match: 7. Germline CDR1 reads SGHTA; CDR2 reads FQGNSA. There are 15 residues in the CDR3. CDR3 in amino acids: CASSLVGTELEKLFF. DNA for the CDR3: TGTGCCAGCAGCTTAGTAGGGACAGAGCTAGAAAAACTGTTTTTT.

The chain couples TRBV5-5 to TRBJ1-1; D may be TRBD1 (6 bases). The CDR3 consists of 13 residues. The germline V and J ends were trimmed by 2 bases and 6 bases, with 11 bases remaining between them. Germline V gene lookup returns CDR1 SGHKS and CDR2 YYEKEE (reference sequence). CDR3 bases: TGTGCCAGCAGCTTACAGGGTTCTCCTGAAGCTTTCTTT. This translates into CASSLQGSPEAFF.

The genes are TRBV11-3 and TRBJ1-1; D possibly corresponds to TRBD1 (5 bases). The CDR3 length is 13 residues. Germline lookup yields CDR1 SGHNT and CDR2 YENEEA. The germline V and J ends were trimmed by 6 bases and 10 bases, with 18 bases remaining between them. The DNA for the CDR3 is TGTGCCAGCAGTTTCGGGACGAAGCAAGGAGCTTTCTTT. Translating gives CASSFGTKQGAFF.

V gene TRBV5-5 combines with J gene TRBJ1-5; D gene unclear. This CDR3 is 15 amino acids long. CDR1 SGHKS and CDR2 YYEKEE come from the germline V gene (reference sequence). The V end lost 1 base, the J end lost 3 bases, and 11 bases lay between the germline ends. In nucleotides, the CDR3 is TGTGCCAGCAGCTTGTATAACAGTAACAATCAGCCCCAGCATTTT. This translates into CASSLYNSNNQPQHF.

The J gene is TRBJ1-1, the V gene TRBV3-1 (or the pseudogene TRBV3-2); D unclear. CDR3 length: 13 residues. Trimming removed 4 bases at V and 4 bases at J, with 10 bases between. Germline V CDR1 and CDR2: LGHDT, YNNKEL (reference sequence). CDR3 in amino acids: CASSRLSGTEAFF. The CDR3 DNA reads as TGTGCCAGCAGCCGCCTATCTGGCACTGAAGCTTTCTTT.

The CDR3 DNA reads TGTGCCAGCATGGCACATCCCAAGACTGCTGAAGCTTTCTTT. This gives the protein CASMAHPKTAEAFF. The V call is TRBV5-8, the J call TRBJ1-1; no clear D. Trimming left V 6 bases short and J 6 bases short, with 18 bases between. CDR1 and CDR2 from the germline V gene are SGHTS and YDEGEE. CDR3 length: 14 amino acids.

The rearrangement uses TRBV10-3 and TRBJ2-1, with 12 bases matching TRBD2. J lost 6 bases, V lost 6 bases, and 6 bases had no gene match. Germline-derived CDR1 and CDR2 are ENHRY and SYGVKD. This CDR3 is 15 amino acids long. The CDR3 bases are TGTGCCATCAGCCCTAGCGGGGGGGCCGTCAATGAGCAGTTCTTC. This encodes CAISPSGGAVNEQFF.

The chain recombines TRBV6-5 with TRBJ2-5; the D gene is possibly TRBD2 (5 bases). The CDR3 extends over 13 amino acids. Germline V gives CDR1 MNHEY, CDR2 SVGAGI. Between the trimmed V and J ends, which lost 6 bases and 8 bases, there was a span of 16 bases. CDR3: CASRRTAESTQYF. The CDR3 DNA sequence: TGTGCCAGCAGGCGGACTGCCGAAAGTACCCAGTACTTC.

This rearrangement joins TRBV7-9 to TRBJ2-3; maybe TRBD2 (5 bases). Germline V CDR1 and CDR2: SEHNR, FQNEAQ (reference sequence). V gave up 2 bases and J gave up 6 bases, with 15 bases separating them. CDR3 size: 15 residues. CDR3 amino acids: CASSLSTPGVDTQYF. CDR3 nucleotide sequence: TGTGCCAGCAGCTTATCTACTCCCGGGGTCGATACGCAGTATTTT.

The chain recombines TRBV11-2 with TRBJ1-1, with 9 positions matching TRBD1. Losses at the gene ends were 5 bases for V and 4 bases for J; bases not matched to a gene: 5. The germline gives CDR1 SGHAT, CDR2 FQNNGV. This CDR3 comprises 14 residues. This CDR3 is CASSATGGVTEAFF. The CDR3, as DNA: TGTGCCAGCAGCGCGACAGGGGGTGTCACTGAAGCTTTCTTT.

The V and J genes are TRBV10-3 and TRBJ2-2, with TRBD1 matching 7 bases. J lost 5 bases, V lost 0 bases, and 6 bases had no gene match. The length of the CDR3 is 16 residues. Germline lookup yields CDR1 ENHRY and CDR2 SYGVKD. CDR3 sequence reads: CAISESTGLGTGELFF. For the CDR3, the DNA is TGTGCCATCAGTGAGTCGACAGGGTTGGGGACCGGGGAGCTGTTTTTT.

The chain uses TRBV4-3 and TRBJ1-2; 7 bases match TRBD1. Germline assignment: CDR1 LGHNA and CDR2 YSLEER. The CDR3 is made up of 18 amino acids. Trimming cost V 0 bases and J 0 bases; bases outside gene matches: 10. The DNA for the CDR3 is TGCGCCAGCAGCCAAGAGGGACGGCCGGGACAGCCTAACTATGGCTACACCTTC. This codes for CASSQEGRPGQPNYGYTF.

The chain is built from TRBV4-1 and TRBJ2-1; 8 bases match TRBD1. V lost 2 bases to trimming and J lost 4 bases; unmatched junction nucleotides: 7. CDR1 and CDR2 from the germline V gene are MGHRA and YSYEKL. This CDR3 has 16 amino acids. The chain's CDR3 is CASSQPGQGLYNEQFF. For the CDR3, the DNA is TGCGCCAGCAGCCAACCCGGACAGGGTTTGTACAATGAGCAGTTCTTC.

The rearrangement uses TRBV19 and TRBJ2-6, with D unclear. The germline V and J ends were trimmed by 5 bases and 1 base, with 12 bases remaining between them. The CDR3 has 16 residues. Germline CDR1 and CDR2: LNHDA and SQIVND (reference sequence). DNA of the CDR3: TGTGCCAGTAGTCGCCATTCACCATCTGGGGCCAACGTCCTGACTTTC. The encoded protein is CASSRHSPSGANVLTF.

The chain recombines TRBV19 with TRBJ1-5, with 10 bases lining up with TRBD1. The CDR3 has 14 residues. Germline V gene lookup returns CDR1 LNHDA and CDR2 SQIVND (reference sequence). V dropped 5 bases and J dropped 5; count of bases not matched to a gene: 3. The CDR3 DNA sequence: TGTGCCAGTAGTGGTGGGACAGGGGATCAGCCCCAGCATTTT. Protein product: CASSGGTGDQPQHF.

The chain links TRBV28 to TRBJ1-1; 10 nucleotides agree with TRBD1. Germline V gene sequence: CDR1 MDHEN, CDR2 SYDVKM. J was trimmed by 5 bases and V by 6 bases; bases with no gene match: 6. The CDR3 consists of 14 residues. The CDR3 sequence: CASRGTGAWTEAFF. The CDR3 DNA reads as TGTGCCAGCAGGGGGACAGGGGCGTGGACTGAAGCTTTCTTT.

This clone was seen only a few times. This chain links TRBV7-9 with TRBJ1-4; D is unclear. The CDR3 contains 12 residues. Trimming took 6 bases from V and 5 from J, leaving 7 bases between them. The V gene's germline CDR1 is SEHNR and CDR2 FQNEAQ (reference sequence). This CDR3 reads CASRGWNEKLFF. CDR3 DNA sequence: TGTGCCAGCAGAGGTTGGAATGAAAAACTGTTTTTT.

The CDR3 protein is CASSVQGNEQYF. The DNA of the CDR3 is TGTGCCAGCAGCGTACAGGGGAATGAGCAGTACTTC. The chain couples TRBV3-1 (or the pseudogene TRBV3-2) to TRBJ2-7, with TRBD1 matching over 7 bases. The trim removed 5 bases at V and 7 bases at J, leaving 5 bases unmatched. In germline, CDR1 is LGHDT, CDR2 YNNKEL (reference sequence). The CDR3 sequence is 12 residues long.